The 11 T cell receptor beta chains below all came from one sample that was sequenced in a study. TCRdb passed the RT-PCR reads through MiXCR, listing each CDR3 protein once. The repertoire holds hundreds of thousands of distinct CDR3 sequences, with approximately 15% as singletons. Sequenced: memory CD4+ T cells from blood. These receptors were collected from a female donor in good health, serving as a healthy control.

This clonotype has more than one count but fewer than ten. The rearrangement joins TRBV24-1 to TRBJ2-1; D gene uncertain. Germline assignment: CDR1 KGHDR and CDR2 SFDVKD. The CDR3 extends over 16 amino acids. V was shortened by 0 bases and J by 2 bases, with 10 bases between the two germline ends. The CDR3 DNA sequence: TGTGCCACCAGTGATTTGGACGCAAAGGCCTACAATGAGCAGTTCTTC. This encodes CATSDLDAKAYNEQFF.

The chain joins TRBV6-2 or TRBV6-3 to TRBJ1-2; D is unclear. CDR1 is MNHEY and CDR2 is SVGEGT in the germline V gene. The CDR3 spans 14 residues. The V end lost 6 bases, the J end lost 9 bases, and 20 bases lay between the germline ends. Here the CDR3 reads CASSRNQLPLSYTF. As DNA, the CDR3 is TGTGCCAGCAGCCGAAACCAACTCCCCCTCAGCTACACCTTC.

V usage is TRBV20-1 and J usage is TRBJ2-7; TRBD2 might be the D (6 bases). The CDR3 has 14 amino acids. From germline, CDR1 is DFQATT and CDR2 SNEGSKA (reference sequence). Trimming left V 0 bases short and J 7 bases short, with 16 bases between. In DNA, the CDR3 is TGCAGTGCTAGAGATCGGAGGGGATGGGTTGAGCAGTACTTC. It specifies CSARDRRGWVEQYF.

V is TRBV10-3 and J is TRBJ1-6, with D unresolved. The CDR3 length is 13 residues. CDR1 is ENHRY and CDR2 is SYGVKD in the germline V gene. Between the trimmed V and J ends, which lost 7 bases and 5 bases, there was a span of 9 bases. In DNA form, the CDR3 reads TGTGCCATCAACAACAGCGATAATTCACCCCTCCACTTT. It specifies CAINNSDNSPLHF.

CDR3 in DNA: TGCGCCAGCAGCCCAAAGGGGACAGGGGACGAAAAACTGTTTTTT. This sequence encodes CASSPKGTGDEKLFF. The rearrangement uses TRBV4-1 and TRBJ1-4; TRBD1 matches 10 bases. The CDR3 totals 15 residues. The ends lost 4 bases at V and 8 bases at J; junction bases unmatched: 7. Germline values: CDR1 MGHRA, CDR2 YSYEKL.

The chain recombines TRBV6-2 or TRBV6-3 with TRBJ2-5, with no clear D. From germline, CDR1 is MNHEY and CDR2 SVGEGT. The V end lost 2 bases, the J end lost 2 bases, and 9 bases lay between the germline ends. This CDR3 contains 14 residues. CDR3 DNA sequence: TGTGCCAGCAGTTACAGAAAACCTCAAGAGACCCAGTACTTC. Its protein is CASSYRKPQETQYF.

This chain joins TRBV20-1 and TRBJ2-7; 7 nucleotides line up with TRBD2. The CDR3 totals 13 residues. Germline lookup yields CDR1 DFQATT and CDR2 SNEGSKA (reference sequence). In DNA form, the CDR3 reads TGCGCCTCACCCGGGAGGAACTCCTACGAGCAGTACTTC. Its protein is CASPGRNSYEQYF.

The table lists this clonotype with a few counts. The rearrangement uses TRBV6-5 and TRBJ1-5; possibly TRBD1 for D (5 bases). Per germline, CDR1 MNHEY and CDR2 SVGAGI. The CDR3 totals 17 residues. V lost 4 bases, J lost 1 base, and 17 bases lay in between. The CDR3 here is CASSSSPGGFSNQPQHF. The DNA for the CDR3 is TGTGCCAGCAGTTCCTCCCCCGGGGGTTTCAGCAATCAGCCCCAGCATTTT.

The chain employs TRBV30 and TRBJ2-2; D gene ambiguous. CDR1 is GTSNPN, CDR2 SVGIG, per germline (reference sequence). This CDR3 is built from 15 residues. Trimming removed 0 bases from V and 4 bases from J, with 12 bases in between. The CDR3 loop is CAWSVVGGFTGELFF. The CDR3 bases are TGTGCCTGGAGTGTTGTGGGCGGATTCACCGGGGAGCTGTTTTTT.

The V gene is TRBV5-1, the J gene TRBJ2-2, with 7 bases lining up with TRBD2. This CDR3 is built from 17 residues. V shed 5 bases, J shed 0 bases, and the junction held 10 bases outside the gene matches. Germline V gene lookup returns CDR1 SGHRS and CDR2 YFSETQ. This chain's CDR3 is CASRPHSSGTNTGELFF. The CDR3 bases are TGCGCCAGCAGGCCTCACTCAAGCGGGACGAACACCGGGGAGCTGTTTTTT.

As concerns this clonotype: A much larger clone lies a single base off, so this may be a read error. As DNA, the CDR3 is TGCAGCGACAGGACGAGGGACTATAGCTACACCTTC. This sequence encodes CSDRTRDYSYTF. The chain carries TRBV29-1 and TRBJ1-2; possible D gene TRBD1, 5 bases. Germline V lookup: CDR1 SQVTM, CDR2 ANQGSEA. This CDR3 spans 12 amino acids.